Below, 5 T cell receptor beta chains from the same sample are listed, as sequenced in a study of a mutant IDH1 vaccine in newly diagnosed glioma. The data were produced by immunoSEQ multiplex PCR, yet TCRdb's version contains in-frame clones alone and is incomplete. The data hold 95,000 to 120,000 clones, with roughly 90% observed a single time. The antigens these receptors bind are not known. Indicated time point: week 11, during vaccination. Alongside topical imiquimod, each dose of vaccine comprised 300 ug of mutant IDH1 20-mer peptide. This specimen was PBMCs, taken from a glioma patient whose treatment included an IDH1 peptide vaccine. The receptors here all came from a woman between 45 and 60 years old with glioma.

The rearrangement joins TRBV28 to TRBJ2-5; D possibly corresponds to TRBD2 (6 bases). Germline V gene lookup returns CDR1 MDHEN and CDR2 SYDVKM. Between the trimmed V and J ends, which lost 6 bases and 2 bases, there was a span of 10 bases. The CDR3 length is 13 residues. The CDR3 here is CASSPREQETQYF. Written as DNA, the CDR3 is TGTGCCAGCAGCCCCCGGGAGCAAGAGACCCAGTACTTC.

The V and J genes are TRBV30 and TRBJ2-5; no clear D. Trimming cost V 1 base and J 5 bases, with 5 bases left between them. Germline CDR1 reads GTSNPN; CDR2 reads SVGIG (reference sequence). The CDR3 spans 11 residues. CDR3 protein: CAWSGGETQYF. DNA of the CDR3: TGTGCCTGGAGTGGTGGGGAGACCCAGTACTTC.

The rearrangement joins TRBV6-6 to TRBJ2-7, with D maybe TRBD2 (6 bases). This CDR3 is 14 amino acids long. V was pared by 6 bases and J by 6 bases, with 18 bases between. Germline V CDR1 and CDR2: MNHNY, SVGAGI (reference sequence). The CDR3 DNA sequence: TGTGCCAGCAGCCGTACCTCAACTAGCTCCGAGCAGTACTTC. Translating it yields CASSRTSTSSEQYF.

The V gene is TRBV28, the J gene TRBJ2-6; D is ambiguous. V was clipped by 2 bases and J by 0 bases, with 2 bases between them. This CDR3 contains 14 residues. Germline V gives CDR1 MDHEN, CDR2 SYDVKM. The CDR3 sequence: CASSLLSGANVLTF. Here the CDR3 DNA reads TGTGCCAGCAGTTTACTCTCTGGGGCCAACGTCCTGACTTTC.

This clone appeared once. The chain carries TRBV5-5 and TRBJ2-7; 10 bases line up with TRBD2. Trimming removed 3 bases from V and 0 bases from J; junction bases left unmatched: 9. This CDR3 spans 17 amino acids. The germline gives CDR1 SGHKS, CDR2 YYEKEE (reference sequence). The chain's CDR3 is CASSSSWPSGSSYEQYF. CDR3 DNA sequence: TGTGCCAGCAGCTCGAGCTGGCCTAGCGGGAGCTCCTACGAGCAGTACTTC.